Described below is a single TCR beta chain sequence and its context. This clone's antigen is unknown. Base qualities are missing; no much larger clone stands one base away. The sample belongs to a study of T cell responses to AZD1222 COVID-19 vaccine (TCRdb year 2021). For the wider study: AZD1222 recipients with second doses at about 4 weeks or about 12 weeks were pooled, because spike-specific TCR depth and breadth did not differ between schedules. Trial participants were enrolled into age subgroups of 18-55, 56-69 and 70-plus years, which contained around 150, 28 and 57 TCR-sequenced participants, respectively. TCR sequencing was performed for over 230 trial participants, of whom about 200 were given two doses of AZD1222 and around 26 were given two doses of MenACWY control vaccine.

The time point label, as the study defines it: baseline before first vaccination. Samples from vaccinated people were obtained from the UK trials COV001 and COV002, which included a single-blind randomized controlled phase 2/3 trial of AZD1222 (ChAdOx1 nCoV-19) in healthy adults. Trial participant PBMC samples were collected at day 0 and day 28 after the second dose for TCRbeta chain sequencing. The CDR3 regions of human TCRbeta chains were analyzed by immunosequencing. Under the source paper's analysis protocol: Repertoire TCRs were checked for matches against a reference library of SARS-CoV-2-specific TCRs that had been generated using the MIRA antigen-specificity platform. Breadth was defined as the fraction of unique TCRs that were SARS-CoV-2-associated. Depth was defined as the fraction of total T cells that were SARS-CoV-2-associated. Using the MIRA data, every spike-specific TCR was mapped to the spike region that the TCR reacted to and assigned to either a CD4 or a CD8 class. Log10-transformed breadth and depth values were compared by one-way ANOVA with Sidak's multiple comparisons tests. Drawn from immuneACCESS, this table holds only the in-frame rearrangements with V and J called that TCRdb kept. Clones are partly lost; checked studies trace under half to an unresolved V gene and leave the rest unexplained. The DNA gave D and trimming, while V, J and clone size come from that table. The sample has 100,000 to 150,000 clones on record, around 90% of them singletons. Approximately 3% of the sample is taken by the ten largest.

Findings and caveats that apply to the study as a whole: Conclusions about previously exposed vaccinees are limited, since just five or six AZD1222 recipients were seropositive for SARS-CoV-2 at baseline. The 56-69-year group was small, and its depth increase did not reach significance, likely because of low power. CD4 TCRs associated with the vaccine covered the entire spike protein, and the dominant responses were in regions 160-218 and 743-854. Participants were mostly white British and included more females than males, and it was suggested by the authors that clonal diversity may have been underestimated. A significant rise in spike-specific TCR breadth and depth was observed after two AZD1222 doses relative to day 0 and relative to MenACWY recipients. Reportedly, almost half of the unique spike-specific TCRs recognized epitopes lying outside the regions that are mutated in the B.1.351 and B.1.1.7 variants. Because no samples from the day 14 peak response were available, repertoires could be characterized only after the peak T cell response.

Sequenced material: peripheral blood, taken on day 0 of AZD1222 vaccination. The TCR sequence derives from an adult in good health.

The CDR3 here reads CASRILAEGYTF. The DNA is as follows: TGTGCCAGCAGGATTCTGGCCGAAGGCTACACCTTC. This chain is built from TRBV5-6 and TRBJ1-2; no D gene is confidently identified. The germline V gene specifies SGHDT as CDR1 and YYEEEE as CDR2. Taken from cysteine to phenylalanine, the CDR3 has 12 residues. The DNA shown is the 36-base CDR3, in frame from base 1. V is pared back by 5 bases and J by 8 bases, with 13 bases lying between the germline termini.